This T cell receptor beta chain is drawn from a study of beta chain features in type 1 diabetes. Study-wide findings and caveats: In these data, an HLA type influence on TCRB rearrangement remained unresolved. People with Type 1 diabetes carried modestly yet significantly shorter TCRB CDR3s in all four CD4+ subsets.

The authors reverse transcribed all of the isolated RNA, so sequencing captured expressed TCRB transcripts. Only in-frame clones appear in the TCRdb table, and some are missing; sequencing was by immunoSEQ multiplex PCR. Among 640,000 or so clones listed, over 11% were seen once. The CDR3 covers 17 residues. Between the trimmed V and J ends, which lost 3 bases and 0 bases, there was a span of 15 bases. In germline, CDR1 is KGHSH, CDR2 LQKENI. This clone was counted only a few times. Its antigen remains unknown. This sequence joins TRBV18 and TRBJ1-5; perhaps TRBD1 as D (6 bases). Sequenced sample: naive CD4+ T cells from blood. The origin of this receptor is a man aged 18-30 years with type 1 diabetes. CDR3 DNA: TGTGCCAGCTCACCGGTACAGGGACCGGCTAGCAATCAGCCCCAGCATTTT. It codes for CASSPVQGPASNQPQHF.